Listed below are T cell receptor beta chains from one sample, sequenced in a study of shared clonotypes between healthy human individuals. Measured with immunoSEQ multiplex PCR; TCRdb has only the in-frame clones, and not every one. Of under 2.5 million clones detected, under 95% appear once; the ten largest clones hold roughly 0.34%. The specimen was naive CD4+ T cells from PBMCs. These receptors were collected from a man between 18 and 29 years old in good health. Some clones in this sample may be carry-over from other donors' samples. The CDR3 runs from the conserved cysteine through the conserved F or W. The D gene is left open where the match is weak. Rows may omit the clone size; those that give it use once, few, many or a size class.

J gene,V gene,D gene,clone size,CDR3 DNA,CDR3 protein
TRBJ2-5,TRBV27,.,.,TGTGCCAGCAGTTCCCGCCGGGGGACCCAGTACTTC,CASSSRRGTQYF
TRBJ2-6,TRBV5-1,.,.,TGCGCCAGCAGAGAATCCGGGAGCGACAACGTCCTGACTTTC,CASRESGSDNVLTF
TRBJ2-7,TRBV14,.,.,TGTGCCAGCAGCCAAGGTGGGGGGGCGCAGTACGAGCAGTACTTC,CASSQGGGAQYEQYF
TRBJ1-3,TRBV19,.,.,TGTGCCAGTAGTATCTCACAGACTATAGCCTCCTCTGGAAACACCATATATTTT,CASSISQTIASSGNTIYF
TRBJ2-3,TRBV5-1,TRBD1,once,TGCGCCAGCAGCACAGGACAGGGGGCAAGCACAGATACGCAGTATTTT,CASSTGQGASTDTQYF
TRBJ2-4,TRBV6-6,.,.,TGTGCCAGCAGTTACCCCTGGGAGCTAGCCAAAAACATTCAGTACTTC,CASSYPWELAKNIQYF
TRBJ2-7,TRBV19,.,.,TGTGCCAGTAGTATTGGCGGGACCCCTGGAGAGCAGTACTTC,CASSIGGTPGEQYF
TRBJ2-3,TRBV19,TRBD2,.,TGTGCCAGTAGTAGCTACGGGACTAGGCGGTCCGATACGCAGTATTTT,CASSSYGTRRSDTQYF
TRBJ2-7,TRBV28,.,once,TGTGCCAGCAGCCTGACAGGAGTTTCGTCCTTC,CASSLTGVSSF
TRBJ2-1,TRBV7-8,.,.,TGTGCCAGCAGCTTCGTCGGGGGCAACAATGAGCAGTTCTTC,CASSFVGGNNEQFF
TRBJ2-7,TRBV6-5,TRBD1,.,TGTGCCAGCAAAACGATCACAGGGGGCTGGTACGAGCAGTACTTC,CASKTITGGWYEQYF
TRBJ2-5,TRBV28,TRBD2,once,TGTGCCTGCGGGGGGTTGCAAGAGACCCAGTACTTC,CACGGLQETQYF
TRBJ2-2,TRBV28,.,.,TGTGCCAGCAGCTCCACCGGGGAGCTGTTTTTT,CASSSTGELFF
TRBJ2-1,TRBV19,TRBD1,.,TGTGCCAGTAGTCCGACAGGGTACAATGAGCAGTTCTTC,CASSPTGYNEQFF
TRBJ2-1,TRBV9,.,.,TGTGCCAGCAGCGTAGGGGCTAGCAGGAGCTCCTACAATGAGCAGTTCTTC,CASSVGASRSSYNEQFF
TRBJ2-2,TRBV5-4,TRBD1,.,TGTGCCAGCAGCTTAGCAGGGGGGAACACCGGGGAGCTGTTTTTT,CASSLAGGNTGELFF
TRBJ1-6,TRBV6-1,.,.,TGTGCCAGCAGTACCAGGGAAGGGGATTCACCCCTCCACTTT,CASSTREGDSPLHF
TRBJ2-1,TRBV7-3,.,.,TGTGCCAGCAGCACAACCGGGACTCGCCGTGAGCAGTTCTTC,CASSTTGTRREQFF
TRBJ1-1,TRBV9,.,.,TGTGCCAGCAGCCCTTGGGGGGGTGCGAACCTAATGAACACTGAAGCTTTCTTT,CASSPWGGANLMNTEAFF
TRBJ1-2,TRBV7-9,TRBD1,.,TGTGCCAGCAGCTTAGCGCATAGTGACAGGGAGTATGGCTACACCTTC,CASSLAHSDREYGYTF
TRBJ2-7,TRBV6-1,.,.,TGTGCCAGCAGTGAAGGGGTAGGATTATCGAGCGAGCAGTACTTC,CASSEGVGLSSEQYF
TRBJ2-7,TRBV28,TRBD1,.,TGTGCCAGTGGGGGACAGACCACCACCAGGGGCTACGAGCAGTACTTC,CASGGQTTTRGYEQYF
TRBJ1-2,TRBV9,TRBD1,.,TGTGCCAGCAGCGCGGGGACAGAGTATGGCTACACCTTC,CASSAGTEYGYTF
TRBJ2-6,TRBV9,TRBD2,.,TGTGCCAGCAGCGAGGGAGGGCAGACTGGGGCCAACGTCCTGACTTTC,CASSEGGQTGANVLTF
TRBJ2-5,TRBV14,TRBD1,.,TGTGCCAGCAGCCAAATGGGACAGGGGGACCAGTACTTC,CASSQMGQGDQYF
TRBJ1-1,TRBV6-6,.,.,TGTGCCAGCAGTTACTCGAGCCAGGGGCGCGGCACTGAAGCTTTCTTT,CASSYSSQGRGTEAFF
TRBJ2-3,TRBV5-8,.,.,TGTGCCAGCAGCTTCCGATTACGGACAGATACGCAGTATTTT,CASSFRLRTDTQYF
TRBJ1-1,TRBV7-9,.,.,TGTGCCAGCAGCGTGGACACTGAAGCTTTCTTT,CASSVDTEAFF
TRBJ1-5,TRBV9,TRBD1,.,TGTGCCAGCAGCGCGGGACAGGGGGCGCGCAATCAGCCCCAGCATTTT,CASSAGQGARNQPQHF